These T cell receptor beta chains were read from a single sample in a study of beta chain features in type 1 diabetes. Repertoires were generated with immunoSEQ multiplex PCR, while TCRdb's copy carries only in-frame clones and drops some. This sample has hundreds of thousands of clones, with approximately 31% found just once. Sequenced input: naive CD4+ T cells from blood. The receptors here all came from a man younger than 35 in good health. The CDR3 runs from the conserved cysteine through the conserved F or W. The order of the fields is CDR3 DNA, CDR3 protein, D gene, J gene, V gene, clone size. D genes are given only for firm matches. Not all rows give a size; the values are once, few, many and, for expanded clones, a class.

cdr3_nt: TGTGCTAGCAGCTTAGGACTAATGGGGGAGACCCAGTACTTC
cdr3_aa: CASSLGLMGETQYF
d_call: NA
j_call: TRBJ2-5
v_call: TRBV7-7
clone_size: NA

cdr3_nt: TGTGCCAGCAGCCAAGATGGCGGTTCGGGATTGAATGAGCAGTTCTTC
cdr3_aa: CASSQDGGSGLNEQFF
d_call: NA
j_call: TRBJ2-1
v_call: TRBV14
clone_size: NA

cdr3_nt: TGTGCCTGGAGTGTACCGGCCGGGATGAATAGCAATCAGCCCCAGCATTTT
cdr3_aa: CAWSVPAGMNSNQPQHF
d_call: NA
j_call: TRBJ1-5
v_call: TRBV30
clone_size: NA

cdr3_nt: TGCAGCGTTGGGCACCTAGGACCCGGGGAGCTGTTTTTT
cdr3_aa: CSVGHLGPGELFF
d_call: NA
j_call: TRBJ2-2
v_call: TRBV29-1
clone_size: NA

cdr3_nt: TGTGCCAGCAGCTTAACCGGACTAGCGACAGATACGCAGTATTTT
cdr3_aa: CASSLTGLATDTQYF
d_call: TRBD2
j_call: TRBJ2-3
v_call: TRBV7-2
clone_size: NA

cdr3_nt: TGCGCCAGCAGCTTGGGGGCCGCCAGTGGCAATCAGCCCCAGCATTTT
cdr3_aa: CASSLGAASGNQPQHF
d_call: NA
j_call: TRBJ1-5
v_call: TRBV5-1
clone_size: NA

cdr3_nt: TGTGCCAGCAGCTTAGTGGCAGGGGGCGCGAATGGTCGCTACGAGCAGTACTTC
cdr3_aa: CASSLVAGGANGRYEQYF
d_call: TRBD1
j_call: TRBJ2-7
v_call: TRBV7-9
clone_size: NA

cdr3_nt: TGCGCCAGCAGCCAAGACGGTGCCGGGAGTGGAGATACGCAGTATTTT
cdr3_aa: CASSQDGAGSGDTQYF
d_call: NA
j_call: TRBJ2-3
v_call: TRBV4-3
clone_size: NA

cdr3_nt: TGTGCCAGCAGACGGCGGGACACTGGAGGGGAGACCCAGTACTTC
cdr3_aa: CASRRRDTGGETQYF
d_call: NA
j_call: TRBJ2-5
v_call: TRBV7-2
clone_size: NA

cdr3_nt: TGTGCCAGCACTCTAGCGGCGGGCTCCTACAATGAGCAGTTCTTC
cdr3_aa: CASTLAAGSYNEQFF
d_call: TRBD2
j_call: TRBJ2-1
v_call: TRBV5-4
clone_size: NA

cdr3_nt: TGCGCCAGCAGACTAGACAGCGCGGGCAATGAGCAGTTCTTC
cdr3_aa: CASRLDSAGNEQFF
d_call: NA
j_call: TRBJ2-1
v_call: TRBV4-3
clone_size: NA

cdr3_nt: TGTGCCAGTACCCGCCTAGCGGGAGTACCCTACAATGAGCAGTTCTTC
cdr3_aa: CASTRLAGVPYNEQFF
d_call: TRBD2
j_call: TRBJ2-1
v_call: TRBV19
clone_size: NA

cdr3_nt: TGTGCCAGCAGCGCCGCCGGGACAGGGTTGGGCTACACCTTC
cdr3_aa: CASSAAGTGLGYTF
d_call: TRBD1
j_call: TRBJ1-2
v_call: TRBV9
clone_size: few

cdr3_nt: TGTGCCTGGACGGGGAGGGGCGCTACTTTCTTT
cdr3_aa: CAWTGRGATFF
d_call: NA
j_call: TRBJ1-1
v_call: TRBV30
clone_size: few

cdr3_nt: TGTGCCTGGAGTGTACGGCGGGACAGATATCAGCCCCAGCATTTT
cdr3_aa: CAWSVRRDRYQPQHF
d_call: TRBD1
j_call: TRBJ1-5
v_call: TRBV30
clone_size: NA

cdr3_nt: TGTGCCAGCAGTGTAGACTTCACCGGGGAGCTGTTTTTT
cdr3_aa: CASSVDFTGELFF
d_call: NA
j_call: TRBJ2-2
v_call: TRBV25-1
clone_size: few

cdr3_nt: TGCGCCAGCAGCGGGGGGCTCGGGCAGCCCCAGCATTTT
cdr3_aa: CASSGGLGQPQHF
d_call: NA
j_call: TRBJ1-5
v_call: TRBV4-3
clone_size: few

cdr3_nt: TGTGCCAGCAGCTTTGCAGGGGCAAGCGGAGTTACGCAGTATTTT
cdr3_aa: CASSFAGASGVTQYF
d_call: NA
j_call: TRBJ2-3
v_call: TRBV11-1
clone_size: NA

cdr3_nt: TGTGCCAGCAGTGGGGGACAGAGCAATCAGCCCCAGCATTTT
cdr3_aa: CASSGGQSNQPQHF
d_call: TRBD1
j_call: TRBJ1-5
v_call: TRBV25-1
clone_size: few

cdr3_nt: TGTGCCATCAGCGTCACCTTGAACACTGAAGCTTTCTTT
cdr3_aa: CAISVTLNTEAFF
d_call: NA
j_call: TRBJ1-1
v_call: TRBV10-3
clone_size: once

cdr3_nt: TGTGCCAGCAGCTCCCGAGCGACAGCCAGCTACGAGCAGTACTTC
cdr3_aa: CASSSRATASYEQYF
d_call: NA
j_call: TRBJ2-7
v_call: TRBV7-8
clone_size: NA

cdr3_nt: TGTGCCAGCAGTGGAGCTAGCGGGAGGCGTAATGAGCAGTTCTTC
cdr3_aa: CASSGASGRRNEQFF
d_call: TRBD2
j_call: TRBJ2-1
v_call: TRBV2
clone_size: NA

cdr3_nt: TGTGCCAGCAGCTTGAGATTAGCCAAAAACATTCAGTACTTC
cdr3_aa: CASSLRLAKNIQYF
d_call: NA
j_call: TRBJ2-4
v_call: TRBV5-4
clone_size: few

cdr3_nt: TGCAGCCCTGTGTTGGGGGGAAAGGGAGATACGCAGTATTTT
cdr3_aa: CSPVLGGKGDTQYF
d_call: NA
j_call: TRBJ2-3
v_call: TRBV29-1
clone_size: few

cdr3_nt: TGCGCCAGCAGCTTGGCGCCGCTAGCGGGAGGGTTCAATGAGCAGTTCTTC
cdr3_aa: CASSLAPLAGGFNEQFF
d_call: TRBD2
j_call: TRBJ2-1
v_call: TRBV5-1
clone_size: few

cdr3_nt: TGCAGCGTTGACGGGGGCTTGAACACTGAAGCTTTCTTT
cdr3_aa: CSVDGGLNTEAFF
d_call: NA
j_call: TRBJ1-1
v_call: TRBV29-1
clone_size: few

cdr3_nt: TGTGCCAGCAGACGAGGACAGGGCCCCTGGGCCAACGTCCTGACTTTC
cdr3_aa: CASRRGQGPWANVLTF
d_call: TRBD1
j_call: TRBJ2-6
v_call: TRBV2
clone_size: few

cdr3_nt: TGTGCCTGGAGTTCTTTCCTAGCGGGAGTTGAGCAGTTCTTC
cdr3_aa: CAWSSFLAGVEQFF
d_call: TRBD2
j_call: TRBJ2-1
v_call: TRBV30
clone_size: NA

cdr3_nt: TGTGCCAGCAGCAGACAGGGGCTAAGCAATCAGCCCCAGCATTTT
cdr3_aa: CASSRQGLSNQPQHF
d_call: TRBD1
j_call: TRBJ1-5
v_call: TRBV5-6
clone_size: few

cdr3_nt: TGTGCCAGCAGCGTTTTACTCTACAATGAGCAGTTCTTC
cdr3_aa: CASSVLLYNEQFF
d_call: NA
j_call: TRBJ2-1
v_call: TRBV9
clone_size: NA

cdr3_nt: TGTGCCACCAGCAGAGCGGTGAAGTCTGGGGCCAACGTCCTGACTTTC
cdr3_aa: CATSRAVKSGANVLTF
d_call: NA
j_call: TRBJ2-6
v_call: TRBV15
clone_size: NA